This TCR beta chain was recorded in a study of blood T cell repertoires in COVID-19. V shed 2 bases and J shed 3 bases, with 5 bases lying between them. Germline CDR1 reads SEHNR; CDR2 reads FQNEAQ (reference sequence). The CDR3 extends over 13 amino acids. Patients in Seattle were enrolled during active infection, then followed longitudinally. This table comes from immunoSEQ multiplex PCR, and its TCRdb copy is limited to in-frame clones, with some not included. The data contain under 400,000 clones, about nine tenths of them singletons. The clonotype was recovered from a woman aged 25 to 39 with COVID-19, enrolled during active disease. The sequencing sample was made of peripheral blood. The chain combines TRBV7-9 with TRBJ2-1; D is perhaps TRBD2 (5 bases). The chain's CDR3 is CASSLRDYNEQFF. CDR3 DNA sequence: TGTGCCAGCAGCTTACGGGACTACAATGAGCAGTTCTTC.